A single sample is the source of the 10 T cell receptor beta chains below, sequenced in a study of type 1 regulatory T cells. TCRdb processed the reads anew with MiXCR; each CDR3 protein has one entry. The sample lists 35,000 to 50,000 distinct CDR3 sequences, roughly an eighth occurring once. No antigen has been identified for these receptors. What was sequenced was cultured non-Tr1 T cells, either the whole culture or a sorted T cell fraction (not recorded which). These receptors were obtained from a human donor in good health.

This clonotype was detected many times. This chain links TRBV2 with TRBJ2-4; D is uncertain. There are 12 residues in the CDR3. CDR1 and CDR2 from the germline V gene are SNHLY and FYNNEI. V lost 8 bases and J 3 bases, leaving 8 bases between the germline ends. CDR3 bases: TGTGCCAGCGGGGTAGGCAAAAACATTCAGTACTTC. Translated, it gives CASGVGKNIQYF.

This clonotype was counted many times. This chain's CDR3 is CASSLLPVDRGAGANVLTF. The CDR3 DNA reads TGTGCCAGCAGCTTGCTCCCTGTCGACAGGGGCGCTGGGGCCAACGTCCTGACTTTC. The chain has TRBV5-5 and TRBJ2-6; TRBD1 aligns across 8 bases. The CDR3 runs 19 residues. Germline lookup yields CDR1 SGHKS and CDR2 YYEKEE (reference sequence). J was trimmed by 2 bases and V by 1 base; bases with no gene match: 11.

This clonotype was seen a few times. One base away lies a much larger clone, so this may be a sequencing read error. The rearrangement uses TRBV12-3 or TRBV12-4 and TRBJ2-1, with D perhaps being TRBD1 or TRBD2 (6 bases each). V lost 7 bases, J lost 7 bases, and 17 bases lay in between. This CDR3 has 14 residues. CDR3 sequence reads: CASNWGASSNEQFF. DNA of the CDR3: TGTGCCAGCAACTGGGGGGCTAGTAGTAATGAGCAGTTCTTC.

The sample holds many counts of this clonotype. The V call is TRBV7-2, the J call TRBJ2-2; D perhaps matches TRBD2 (6 bases). Between the trimmed V and J ends, which lost 5 bases and 6 bases, there was a span of 16 bases. The germline CDR1 and CDR2 sequences are SGHTA and FQGNSA. The CDR3 runs to 15 residues. The CDR3 coding sequence is TGTGCCAGCAGCATCCCGGGACTTAGTCCCGGGGAGCTGTTTTTT. This translates into CASSIPGLSPGELFF.

This clonotype has a handful of counts. The chain combines TRBV11-1 with TRBJ2-1; TRBD2 matches 11 bases. V dropped 2 bases and J dropped 10; count of bases not matched to a gene: 7. The CDR3 is 15 amino acids. Germline-derived CDR1 and CDR2 are SGHAT and FQDESV (reference sequence). The CDR3 DNA is TGTGCCAGCAGCTTAAGCACTAGCGGGAGTGAGGAGCAGTTCTTC. It translates to CASSLSTSGSEEQFF.

This clonotype appeared many times. This chain joins TRBV15 and TRBJ2-1, with D maybe TRBD2 (6 bases). Trimming shortened V by 1 base and J by 13 bases, and 8 bases separated the two germline ends. Germline lookup yields CDR1 LNHNV and CDR2 YYDKDF (reference sequence). This CDR3 is 11 amino acids long. As DNA, the CDR3 is TGTGCCACCAGCAGAGTCGGGAGACAGTTCTTC. Residues: CATSRVGRQFF.

This clonotype was counted many times. The J gene is TRBJ2-1, the V gene TRBV20-1; 7 bases are shared with TRBD2. V was pared by 3 bases and J by 5 bases, with 4 bases of the junction left unmatched. The germline gives CDR1 DFQATT, CDR2 SNEGSKA (reference sequence). The CDR3 has 13 amino acids. CDR3 coding DNA: TGCAGTGCTAGGGGGGGGATGAACAATGAGCAGTTCTTC. It codes for CSARGGMNNEQFF.

This clonotype was found many times. The V and J genes are TRBV20-1 and TRBJ1-5; no definite D call. Trimming pared 1 base from V and 5 bases from J, leaving 18 bases between. This CDR3 region has 16 residues. Germline V gives CDR1 DFQATT, CDR2 SNEGSKA (reference sequence). CDR3 region: CSARGPGHRFYQPQHF. CDR3 nucleotides: TGCAGTGCTAGAGGTCCCGGGCACCGATTCTATCAGCCCCAGCATTTT.

This clonotype is labeled medium-sized. The rearrangement joins TRBV6-2 or TRBV6-3 to TRBJ2-5; TRBD1 might be the D (5 bases). The length of the CDR3 is 13 residues. Germline V gives CDR1 MNHEY, CDR2 SVGEGT. Trimming removed 8 bases from V and 2 bases from J, with 12 bases in between. The CDR3 nucleotides read TGTGCCAGCCACAGGTTTCAACAAGAGACCCAGTACTTC. Its translation: CASHRFQQETQYF.

There are a few counts of this clonotype. The gene calls are TRBV14 and TRBJ2-1, with D perhaps TRBD1 (5 bases). The V end was cut by 0 bases, the J end by 12 bases, with 9 bases between. The CDR3 totals 12 residues. Looked up from germline, CDR1 is SGHDN and CDR2 is FVKESK. DNA for the CDR3: TGTGCCAGCAGCCAAGATGGGGCGGTGCAGTTCTTC. It yields the protein CASSQDGAVQFF.